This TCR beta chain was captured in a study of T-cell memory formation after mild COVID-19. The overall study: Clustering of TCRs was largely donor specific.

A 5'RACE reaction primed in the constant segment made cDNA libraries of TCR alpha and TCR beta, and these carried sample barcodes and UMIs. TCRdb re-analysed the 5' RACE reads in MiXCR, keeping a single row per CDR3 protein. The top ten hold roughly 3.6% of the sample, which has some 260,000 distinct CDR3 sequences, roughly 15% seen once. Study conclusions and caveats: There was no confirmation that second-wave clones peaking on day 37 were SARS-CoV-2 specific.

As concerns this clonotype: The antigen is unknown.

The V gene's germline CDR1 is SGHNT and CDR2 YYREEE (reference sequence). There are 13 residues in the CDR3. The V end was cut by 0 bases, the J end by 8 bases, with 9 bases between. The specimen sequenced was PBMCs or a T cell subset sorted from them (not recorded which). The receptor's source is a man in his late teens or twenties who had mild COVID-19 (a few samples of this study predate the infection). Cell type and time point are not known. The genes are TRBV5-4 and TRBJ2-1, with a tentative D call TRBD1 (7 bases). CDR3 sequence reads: CASSLAGGHEQFF. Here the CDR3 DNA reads TGTGCCAGCAGCTTGGCAGGGGGGCATGAGCAGTTCTTC.